This entry is about one T cell receptor beta chain. The data derive from a study of blood T cell repertoires in COVID-19. About the study: Material from acute and convalescent COVID-19 was sourced from the United States, Italy and Spain. PBMCs, B-cell-depleted T cells, or T cells were the source of the cDNA or gDNA that made up the material.

Germline CDR1 and CDR2: LGHDT and YNNKEL (reference sequence). Trimming at V came to 4 bases and at J to 3 bases, leaving 12 bases not matched to a gene. There are 16 residues in the CDR3. Per the authors' pipeline: From reference gene primer amplification, estimates of nucleated cell counts were derived. Libraries were prepared by immunoSEQ multiplex PCR; TCRdb keeps only in-frame clonotypes and omits some of them. V, J and clone size are those of that table, while D and trimming were read from the DNA. The data contain 60,000 or so clones, around 87% of them singletons. This clonotype was obtained from a man between 60 and 75 years old with active or convalescent COVID-19. This chain links TRBV3-1 (or the pseudogene TRBV3-2) with TRBJ2-7; 7 nucleotides match TRBD1. The specimen was peripheral blood. The CDR3 here is CASSPAGAGGYYEQYF. CDR3 coding DNA: TGTGCCAGCAGCCCGGCCGGTGCAGGGGGTTACTACGAGCAGTACTTC.